This T cell receptor (beta chain) was documented in a study of cytomegalovirus exposure and HLA in healthy donors. Vbeta (60) and Jbeta (13) primers were used in the PCR. Assay: immunoSEQ multiplex PCR; the TCRdb copy retains only in-frame clones and omits some. This table holds roughly 100,000 clones, 65% to 85% found once. Regarding this clone: Its antigen is not known.

Study-wide findings and caveats: There were several of the most significant clusters that appeared linked to common viral pathogens in a later analysis. In an earlier analysis, in approximately 630 donors, most V segments appeared productive either ~87% or ~30% of the time. An ancestry cluster, one associated with Asian ancestry, reportedly showed fewer N-insertions than the 666-donor mean in a later analysis.

The V gene's germline CDR1 is MDHEN and CDR2 SYDVKM. The CDR3 covers 14 residues. V was pared by 4 bases and J by 7 bases, with 6 bases of the junction left unmatched. The sequenced sample consisted of PBMCs. This receptor was obtained from a male donor in good health and CMV-seronegative. The chain recombines TRBV28 with TRBJ2-2, with TRBD1 matching 7 bases. CDR3 bases: TGTGCCAGCAGTTCAGGGGGTTATAACGGGGAGCTGTTTTTT. This gives the protein CASSSGGYNGELFF.